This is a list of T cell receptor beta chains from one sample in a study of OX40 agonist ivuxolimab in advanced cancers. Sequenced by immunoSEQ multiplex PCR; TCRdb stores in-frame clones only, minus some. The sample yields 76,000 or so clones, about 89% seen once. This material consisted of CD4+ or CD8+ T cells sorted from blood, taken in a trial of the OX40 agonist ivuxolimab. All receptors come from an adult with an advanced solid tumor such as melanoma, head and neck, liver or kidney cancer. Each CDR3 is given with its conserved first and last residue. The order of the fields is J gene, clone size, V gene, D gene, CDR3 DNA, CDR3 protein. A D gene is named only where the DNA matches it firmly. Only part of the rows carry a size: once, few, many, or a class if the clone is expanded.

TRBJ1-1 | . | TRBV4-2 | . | TGTGCCAGCAGCCAAGGGACAAATATGAACACTGAAGCTTTCTTT | CASSQGTNMNTEAFF
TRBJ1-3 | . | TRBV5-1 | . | TGCGCCAGCAGCACGGGGGACGTTTTCTCTGGAAACACCATATATTTT | CASSTGDVFSGNTIYF
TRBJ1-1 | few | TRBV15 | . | TGTGCCACCAGCAGAGAGGGGGGCGCGCCTGAAGCTTTCTTT | CATSREGGAPEAFF
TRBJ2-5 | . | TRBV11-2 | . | TGTGCCAGCAGCCCCCCTCGGGGGACCCAGTACTTC | CASSPPRGTQYF
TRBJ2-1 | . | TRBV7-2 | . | TGTGCCAGCAGCCTTACCGAGCAGTTCTTC | CASSLTEQFF
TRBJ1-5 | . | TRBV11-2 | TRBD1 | TGTGCCAGCAGCCCGGGACAGGTGGTTTGGCCCCAGCATTTT | CASSPGQVVWPQHF
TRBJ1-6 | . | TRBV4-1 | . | TGCGCCAGCAGCCCAATGGGTGTGAGAGGGACGAGGAATTTGTCACCCCTCCACTTT | CASSPMGVRGTRNLSPLHF
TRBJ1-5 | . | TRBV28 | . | TGTGCCAGCAGTTTAGTATTAGAGAGTAATCAGCCCCAGCATTTT | CASSLVLESNQPQHF
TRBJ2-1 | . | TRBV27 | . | TGTGCCAGCAGTTCGGACAGAGACCTCTACAATGAGCAGTTCTTC | CASSSDRDLYNEQFF
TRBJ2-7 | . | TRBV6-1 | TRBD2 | TGTGCGTCCGGGAGGGAGCCCCAAGGGGAGCAGTACTTC | CASGREPQGEQYF
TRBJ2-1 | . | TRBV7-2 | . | TGTGCCAGCAGCTTAGTTGCGGGGCTGGGGGCCTACAATGAGCAGTTCTTC | CASSLVAGLGAYNEQFF
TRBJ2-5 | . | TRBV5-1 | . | TGCGCCAGCAGCTTGATAGAGACCCAGTACTTC | CASSLIETQYF
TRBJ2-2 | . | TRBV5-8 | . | TGTGCCAGCAGCTTAACCCGGGGCACCGGGGAGCTGTTTTTT | CASSLTRGTGELFF
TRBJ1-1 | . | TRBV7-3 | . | TGTGCCAGCAGCTTAGCCCCGGGGGAAGATGAAGCTTTCTTT | CASSLAPGEDEAFF
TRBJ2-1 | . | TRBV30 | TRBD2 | TGTGCCTGGAGTGTACCCGGGAGGAACAATGAGCAGTTCTTC | CAWSVPGRNNEQFF
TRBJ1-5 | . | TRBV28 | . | TGTGCCAGCAGTTTAAGGAGCTTCTATAGCAATCAGCCCCAGCATTTT | CASSLRSFYSNQPQHF
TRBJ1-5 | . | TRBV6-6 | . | TGTGCCAGCAGTTACTCCCGGGATCAGCCCCAGCATTTT | CASSYSRDQPQHF
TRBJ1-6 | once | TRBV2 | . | TGTGCCAGCAGTGAAAGGGAGGGTTCACCCCTCCACTTT | CASSEREGSPLHF
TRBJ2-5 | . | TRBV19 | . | TGTGCCAGTAGTATTAGGGGGGGGCTAGGCGGCCAAGAGACCCAGTACTTC | CASSIRGGLGGQETQYF
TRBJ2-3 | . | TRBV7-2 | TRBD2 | TGTGCCAGCAGCTTGAGGCTAGCGGGGGGGCCTGATACGCAGTATTTT | CASSLRLAGGPDTQYF
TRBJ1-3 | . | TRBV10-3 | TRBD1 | TGTGCCATCAGTGCACAGGGGGCTTCTGGAAACACCATATATTTT | CAISAQGASGNTIYF
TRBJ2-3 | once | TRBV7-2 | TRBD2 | TGTGCCAGCAGCCCGCAGACTAGCGGGAGTTCCACAGATACGCAGTATTTT | CASSPQTSGSSTDTQYF
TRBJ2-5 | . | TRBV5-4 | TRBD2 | TGTGCCAGCAGCTCGGGACTAGCGGGAAAGAAGGTAGAGACCCAGTACTTC | CASSSGLAGKKVETQYF
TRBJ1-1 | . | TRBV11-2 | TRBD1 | TGTGCCAGCAGCTCGGACAGGGGGTACACTGAAGCTTTCTTT | CASSSDRGYTEAFF
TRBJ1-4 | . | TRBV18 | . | TGTGCCAGCTCAGCCTTTGCAACTAATGAAAAACTGTTTTTT | CASSAFATNEKLFF
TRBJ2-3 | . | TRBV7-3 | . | TGTGCCAGCAGCTCGGGACTCGATGGAGCAGATACGCAGTATTTT | CASSSGLDGADTQYF
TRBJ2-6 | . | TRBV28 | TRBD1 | TGTGCCAGCAGTCGACTGGACAGGGCCTCCTCTGGGGCCAACGTCCTGACTTTC | CASSRLDRASSGANVLTF
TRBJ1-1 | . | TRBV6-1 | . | TGTGCCAGCAGTCAGACATTTAACACTGAAGCTTTCTTT | CASSQTFNTEAFF
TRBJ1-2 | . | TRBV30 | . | TGTGCCTGGAGTGAGACGACTCTCTCCTATGGCTACACCTTC | CAWSETTLSYGYTF
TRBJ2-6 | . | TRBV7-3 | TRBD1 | TGTGCCAGCACCCTCCCGGGACAGGGGGCTTACGGGGCCAACGTCCTGACTTTC | CASTLPGQGAYGANVLTF
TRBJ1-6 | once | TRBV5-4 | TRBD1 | TGTGCCAGCAGCCAAGATCAGGGACAGACCCTCCACTTT | CASSQDQGQTLHF
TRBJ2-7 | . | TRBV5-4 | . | TGTGCCAGCAGTCTAAGACAGGGAGGCTACGAGCAGTACTTC | CASSLRQGGYEQYF
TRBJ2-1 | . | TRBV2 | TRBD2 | TGTGCCAGGACATTAGGGACTAGCGGGACCTACAATGAGCAGTTCTTC | CARTLGTSGTYNEQFF
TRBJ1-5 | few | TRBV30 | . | TGTGCCTGGAGTGCTTTGGGGGGGGGTAATCAGCCCCAGCATTTT | CAWSALGGGNQPQHF
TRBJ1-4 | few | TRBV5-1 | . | TGCGCCAGCAGCTTGGAGGGAAGAGGGGAAAAACTGTTTTTT | CASSLEGRGEKLFF
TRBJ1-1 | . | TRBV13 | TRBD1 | TGTGCCAGCAGGCCGCGGGGACAGGGGGCTAACACTGAAGCTTTCTTT | CASRPRGQGANTEAFF
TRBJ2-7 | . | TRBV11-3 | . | TGTGCCAGCAGCTTATTCGGTCGGCGGAAAGTCTACGAGCAGTACTTC | CASSLFGRRKVYEQYF
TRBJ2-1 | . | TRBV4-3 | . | TGCGCCAGCAGCCAAGTGGCAGGGGGGGATTTTGAGCAGTTCTTC | CASSQVAGGDFEQFF
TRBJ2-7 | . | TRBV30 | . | TGTGCCTGGGACAGGAGCTCCTACGAGCAGTACTTC | CAWDRSSYEQYF